The next 31 T cell receptor beta chains were all read from a single sample in a study of T cell responses to AZD1222 COVID-19 vaccine. The repertoire was sequenced with immunoSEQ multiplex PCR; TCRdb's copy has only in-frame clones and lacks some. The table has around 170,000 clones, 85% to 90% seen once. Sequenced here: peripheral blood, sampled 28 days after the second AZD1222 dose. The receptors stem from an adult who received the AZD1222 COVID-19 vaccine.

The chain has TRBV4-2 and TRBJ1-1, with D hard to call. The V gene's germline CDR1 is LGHNA and CDR2 YNFKEQ. The germline V and J ends were trimmed by 0 bases and 10 bases, with 15 bases remaining between them. The CDR3 is 14 amino acids. The CDR3 DNA sequence: TGTGCCAGCAGCCAAGATATAGATCTCACGATAGCTTTCTTT. Encoded protein: CASSQDIDLTIAFF.

This clone was detected only a few times. The chain joins TRBV5-1 to TRBJ1-1; 7 bases are shared with TRBD1. Trimming cost V 2 bases and J 4 bases; bases outside gene matches: 2. Germline loops: CDR1 SGHRS, CDR2 YFSETQ. The CDR3 is made up of 13 amino acids. The CDR3 is CASSFTGVTEAFF. CDR3 DNA: TGCGCCAGCAGCTTTACAGGGGTCACTGAAGCTTTCTTT.

The chain uses TRBV19 and TRBJ2-1, with D possibly TRBD1 on 6 matching bases. The CDR3 runs to 15 residues. CDR1 is LNHDA and CDR2 is SQIVND in the germline V gene (reference sequence). Trimming stripped 7 bases from V and 3 bases from J, with 16 bases between. For the CDR3, the DNA is TGTGCCAGTACCGTCCGGACAGCCGACTACAATGAGCAGTTCTTC. Encoded protein: CASTVRTADYNEQFF.

This clone was recorded once. The CDR3 loop reads CASSEARPPSPLHF. Here the CDR3 DNA reads TGTGCCAGCAGTGAAGCGAGGCCACCTTCACCCCTCCACTTT. J is TRBJ1-6 and V is TRBV2, with D hard to call. Germline CDR1 and CDR2: SNHLY and FYNNEI. This CDR3 is built from 14 residues. Trimming left V 0 bases short and J 9 bases short, with 9 bases between. The full variable domain, its missing parts supplied by reference TRBV2 and TRBJ1-6, is EPEVTQTPSHQVTQMGQEVILRCVPISNHLYFYWYRQILGQKVEFLVSFYNNEISEKSEIFDDQFSVERPDGSNFTLKIRSTKLEDSAMYFCASSEARPPSPLHFGNGTRLTVT.

The chain links TRBV7-2 to TRBJ2-7, with TRBD2 identical over 11 bases. CDR3 size: 14 residues. With V trimmed by 4 bases and J by 3 bases, 2 bases remained unmatched. Germline assignment: CDR1 SGHTA and CDR2 FQGNSA. CDR3 sequence: CASSYTSGGYEQYF. CDR3 nucleotide sequence: TGTGCCAGCAGCTATACTAGCGGGGGCTACGAGCAGTACTTC.

The chain recombines TRBV5-1 with TRBJ2-2; a possible D gene is TRBD2 (6 bases). V was trimmed by 7 bases and J by 2 bases, leaving 15 bases between them. The CDR3 spans 15 residues. In germline, CDR1 is SGHRS, CDR2 YFSETQ. This chain's CDR3 is CASSGGAQNTGELFF. Here the CDR3 DNA reads TGCGCCAGCTCTGGAGGGGCGCAAAACACCGGGGAGCTGTTTTTT.

This clone occurred a few times. The chain recombines TRBV19 with TRBJ2-5; TRBD1 matches 8 bases. This CDR3 has 14 residues. With 6 bases clipped from V and 5 bases from J, the junction kept 8 bases outside the gene matches. The germline V gene has CDR1 LNHDA and CDR2 SQIVND (reference sequence). The CDR3 region has the DNA TGTGCCAGTAGCGACACAGGGGGTCTCGAGACCCAGTACTTC. Its protein product is CASSDTGGLETQYF.

The J gene is TRBJ2-2, the V gene TRBV10-3; tentatively, D is TRBD2 (5 bases). Germline CDR1 ENHRY, CDR2 SYGVKD. The length of the CDR3 is 14 residues. Trimming removed 4 bases at V and 1 base at J, with 7 bases between. Here the CDR3 DNA reads TGTGCCATCAGTGGAGGGCAGAACACCGGGGAGCTGTTTTTT. As protein: CAISGGQNTGELFF.

The rearrangement joins TRBV12-3 or TRBV12-4 to TRBJ2-7, with D perhaps TRBD2 (5 bases). V was cut by 6 bases and J by 3 bases, with 9 bases left in between. CDR3 length equals 12 residues. CDR3 DNA: TGTGCCAGCAGCATGGGGAGCTACGAGCAGTACTTC. Amino acid sequence: CASSMGSYEQYF.

The CDR3 loop is CAWRGGAKAFF. As DNA, the CDR3 is TGTGCCTGGAGGGGGGGGGCAAAAGCTTTCTTT. V gene TRBV30 combines with J gene TRBJ1-1; D is perhaps TRBD1 (6 bases). CDR3 length equals 11 residues. The V gene's germline CDR1 is GTSNPN and CDR2 SVGIG (reference sequence). V lost 3 bases and J 9 bases, leaving 11 bases between the germline ends.

The J gene is TRBJ1-3, the V gene TRBV19; possible D gene TRBD1, 5 bases. This CDR3 contains 15 residues. The V and J ends lost 10 bases and 4 bases respectively, with 20 bases between them. Germline V gene data show CDR1 as LNHDA and CDR2 as SQIVND (reference sequence). CDR3 loop: CATRPSGGSGNTIYF. The CDR3 DNA reads as TGTGCCACCCGCCCGTCCGGGGGTTCCGGAAACACCATATATTTT.

The chain combines TRBV5-1 with TRBJ2-7; 7 bases line up with TRBD1. This CDR3 region has 15 residues. V gave up 0 bases and J gave up 1 base; unmatched junction bases: 4. The V gene's germline CDR1 is SGHRS and CDR2 YFSETQ. CDR3 residues: CASSLESGGSYEQYF. The CDR3 DNA reads as TGCGCCAGCAGCTTGGAGTCAGGGGGTTCCTACGAGCAGTACTTC.

Written as DNA, the CDR3 is TGTGCCAGCAGCGCAAGGGACAGGGCCCGAAACACCATATATTTT. Protein: CASSARDRARNTIYF. The V gene is TRBV3-1 (or the pseudogene TRBV3-2), the J gene TRBJ1-3; 9 positions agree with TRBD1. Germline assignment: CDR1 LGHDT and CDR2 YNNKEL (reference sequence). This CDR3 comprises 15 residues. The trim removed 5 bases at V and 5 bases at J, leaving 7 bases unmatched.

The rearrangement joins TRBV19 to TRBJ2-1, with D tentatively TRBD1 or TRBD2 (7 bases each). V lost 7 bases to trimming and J lost 10 bases, with 26 bases between them. The V gene's germline CDR1 is LNHDA and CDR2 SQIVND (reference sequence). This CDR3 is 16 amino acids long. CDR3 sequence (DNA): TGTGCCAGTACCCAGGGGGGGGCCCCCTCCGGGACAGAGCAGTTCTTC. Protein product: CASTQGGAPSGTEQFF.

J is TRBJ2-1 and V is TRBV9; perhaps TRBD2 as D (6 bases). The length of the CDR3 is 16 residues. V shed 0 bases and J shed 1 base, with 11 bases lying between them. Germline loops: CDR1 SGDLS, CDR2 YYNGEE. Here the CDR3 reads CASSVEVGGSYNEQFF. The CDR3 nucleotides read TGTGCCAGCAGCGTAGAGGTCGGGGGTTCCTACAATGAGCAGTTCTTC.

This rearrangement joins TRBV11-3 to TRBJ2-2; tentative D call: TRBD2 (5 bases). The ends were cut back, 2 bases at V and 6 bases at J, with 16 bases in the middle. The CDR3 loop spans 16 amino acids. Germline V gene sequence: CDR1 SGHNT, CDR2 YENEEA. CDR3 DNA sequence: TGTGCCAGCAGCTTAAACCCTTCGGGGAGCGCCGGGGAGCTGTTTTTT. It yields the protein CASSLNPSGSAGELFF.

The genes are TRBV30 and TRBJ2-2; no reliable D call. Germline V gene lookup returns CDR1 GTSNPN and CDR2 SVGIG (reference sequence). The CDR3 has 15 amino acids. Trimming removed 1 base from V and 5 bases from J, with 14 bases in between. CDR3 residues: CAWSGQLYPTGELFF. The CDR3 nucleotides are TGTGCCTGGAGTGGGCAGCTCTACCCGACCGGGGAGCTGTTTTTT.

This sequence joins TRBV7-8 and TRBJ1-6; 7 positions match TRBD1. The trim removed 5 bases at V and 7 bases at J, leaving 5 bases unmatched. This CDR3 comprises 14 residues. Germline loops: CDR1 SGHVS, CDR2 FQNEAQ. As DNA, the CDR3 is TGTGCCAGCAGCCCAGACAGGGCCAATTCACCCCTCCACTTT. Its protein is CASSPDRANSPLHF.

Regarding this clone: The junction and the germline gene differ at one end; a read error may be behind it. CDR3 protein: CASSLVHATEVLF. The CDR3 coding sequence is TGTGCCAGCAGCTTAGTACATGCGACGGAGGTCTTGTTT. The rearrangement links TRBV7-9 to TRBJ1-4; D is ambiguous. This CDR3 is 13 amino acids long. Germline V gene lookup returns CDR1 SEHNR and CDR2 FQNEAQ (reference sequence).

This chain connects TRBV3-1 (or the pseudogene TRBV3-2) to TRBJ1-3; 12 nucleotides agree with TRBD1. The V gene end was trimmed by 3 bases and the J gene end by 4 bases; junction bases not matched to a gene: 7. The CDR3 runs to 17 residues. The V gene's germline CDR1 is LGHDT and CDR2 YNNKEL (reference sequence). The CDR3, as DNA: TGTGCCAGCAGCCATGGGACAGGGGGCGACGCGGGAAACACCATATATTTT. It translates to CASSHGTGGDAGNTIYF.

The gene calls are TRBV24-1 and TRBJ2-7; 8 nucleotides match TRBD1. This CDR3 is 12 amino acids long. The junction had 5 bases not matched to a gene; V was cut back by 9 bases and J by 5 bases. CDR1 is KGHDR, CDR2 SFDVKD, per germline. CDR3 region: CATRQGAHEQYF. In nucleotides, the CDR3 is TGTGCCACCCGCCAGGGGGCGCACGAGCAGTACTTC.

This clone came up once. V and J are TRBV5-6 and TRBJ2-7; tentative D call: TRBD2 (6 bases). CDR3 length equals 16 residues. Germline lookup yields CDR1 SGHDT and CDR2 YYEEEE. The V and J ends lost 0 bases and 2 bases respectively, with 15 bases between them. The CDR3 loop is CASSLDREQITYEQYF. The CDR3 nucleotides are TGTGCCAGCAGCTTGGACCGGGAGCAGATTACCTACGAGCAGTACTTC.

The J gene is TRBJ2-5, the V gene TRBV9, with TRBD2 matching over 11 bases. V lost 0 bases and J lost 5; bases outside the gene matches: 6. The CDR3 sequence is 16 residues long. Germline CDR1 SGDLS, CDR2 YYNGEE. The CDR3 DNA is TGTGCCAGCAGCGTAGCGGCTAGCGGGGGGCAGGAGACCCAGTACTTC. Protein sequence: CASSVAASGGQETQYF.

The rearrangement uses TRBV10-3 and TRBJ2-2, with a possible D match to TRBD1 (5 bases). V shed 5 bases and J shed 0 bases, with 19 bases lying between them. Germline V gene lookup returns CDR1 ENHRY and CDR2 SYGVKD. The CDR3 has 18 residues. The CDR3 sequence is CAISRWPDSAANTGELFF. The CDR3 DNA follows: TGTGCCATCAGTAGGTGGCCAGACAGTGCTGCGAACACCGGGGAGCTGTTTTTT.

The chain employs TRBV3-1 (or the pseudogene TRBV3-2) and TRBJ2-2; maybe TRBD2 (6 bases). The CDR3 is 13 amino acids. Germline loops: CDR1 LGHDT, CDR2 YNNKEL (reference sequence). V lost 3 bases and J lost 7, with 9 bases in between. The CDR3 here is CASSQSGVGELFF. The CDR3 region has the DNA TGTGCCAGCAGCCAGTCGGGAGTCGGGGAGCTGTTTTTT.

The chain recombines TRBV20-1 with TRBJ1-5, with no clear D. The CDR3 covers 13 residues. Trimming cost V 3 bases and J 7 bases, with 13 bases left between them. The germline gives CDR1 DFQATT, CDR2 SNEGSKA (reference sequence). DNA for the CDR3: TGCAGTGCTAGTTCCCAGCATCGGCAGCCCCAGCATTTT. This sequence encodes CSASSQHRQPQHF.

The genes are TRBV2 and TRBJ1-4, with D perhaps TRBD1 (6 bases). Germline assignment: CDR1 SNHLY and CDR2 FYNNEI. Trimming pared 10 bases from V and 4 bases from J, leaving 19 bases between. The CDR3 consists of 15 residues. The CDR3 region has the DNA TGTGCCACCCGCTACCTTCAGGGGAATAATGAAAAACTGTTTTTT. The encoded protein is CATRYLQGNNEKLFF.

The gene calls are TRBV6-6 and TRBJ1-3; the match to TRBD1 covers 9 bases. The V gene end was trimmed by 5 bases and the J gene end by 0 bases; junction bases not matched to a gene: 5. CDR1 and CDR2 (germline): MNHNY, SVGAGI (reference sequence). The CDR3 length is 16 residues. The CDR3 DNA follows: TGTGCCAGCAGTCGGGGACAGGGAGTCTCTGGAAACACCATATATTTT. It specifies CASSRGQGVSGNTIYF.

The CDR3 nucleotides read TGTGCCAGCAGGGGACAGGGGTCCATCTCCTACGAGCAGTACTTC. It yields the protein CASRGQGSISYEQYF. The chain uses TRBV2 and TRBJ2-7; the match to TRBD1 covers 10 bases. Germline V gives CDR1 SNHLY, CDR2 FYNNEI. Germline trimming cut 6 bases from V and 0 bases from J; bases unmatched to any gene: 5. This CDR3 region has 15 residues.

V and J are TRBV10-3 and TRBJ1-4; D not certain. The V gene lost 4 bases and the J gene lost 4 bases, with 4 bases spanning the gap. This CDR3 is built from 12 residues. Looked up from germline, CDR1 is ENHRY and CDR2 is SYGVKD. For the CDR3, the DNA is TGTGCCATCAGTGGGAATAATGAAAAACTGTTTTTT. Translation: CAISGNNEKLFF.

This CDR3 reads CASSVQGDGNTIYF. In nucleotides, the CDR3 is TGTGCCAGCAGCGTACAGGGGGATGGAAACACCATATATTTT. The chain is built from TRBV9 and TRBJ1-3, with 7 positions matching TRBD1. CDR3 size: 14 residues. V lost 1 base and J lost 3; bases outside the gene matches: 1. Per germline, CDR1 SGDLS and CDR2 YYNGEE.